This T cell receptor beta chain appears in the sequencing data of a study of cytomegalovirus exposure and HLA in healthy donors. Study overall: Among over 300 genotyped donors, about 85% fell in the Caucasian-associated ancestry cluster.

Concerning this clone itself: The antigen is unknown.

The CDR3 sequence is 16 residues long. Germline V gene lookup returns CDR1 SGHVS and CDR2 FQNEAQ. V lost 4 bases and J lost 6; bases outside the gene matches: 11. Findings and limits, study-wide: At a 0.05 false discovery rate, a later analysis found roughly 17,000 TCR beta sequences to be associated with HLA alleles. Reports indicated that the classifier achieved high specificity and sensitivity in diagnosing cytomegalovirus status. Prior analysis indicated that the majority of TCR beta V segments exhibited productivity approximately 87% or approximately 30% of the time.

PCR employed 60 Vbeta and 13 Jbeta primers. The method was immunoSEQ multiplex PCR; TCRdb's version includes in-frame clones alone and lacks a portion of them. In the table there are 150,000 to 200,000 clones, around 78% of which are singletons. The sequenced sample was PBMCs. The sequence came from a woman between 40 and 50 years old in good health and CMV-seronegative. The rearrangement links TRBV7-8 to TRBJ1-2, with 10 bases matching TRBD1. The CDR3 here is CASSSLPTGGRDGYTF. The CDR3 nucleotides read TGTGCCAGCAGCTCTCTTCCGACAGGGGGCCGGGATGGCTACACCTTC.